These 20 T cell receptor beta chains were sequenced from one sample in a study of cytomegalovirus exposure and HLA in healthy donors. This table comes from immunoSEQ multiplex PCR, and its TCRdb copy is limited to in-frame clones, with some not included. The sample holds around 71,000 clones, approximately 93% seen once. Source material: PBMCs. These receptors originate from a man younger than 35 in good health and CMV-seropositive.

The rearrangement uses TRBV29-1 and TRBJ2-1, with 7 bases fitting TRBD2. CDR1 SQVTM and CDR2 ANQGSEA come from the germline V gene. V shed 4 bases and J 3 bases; nucleotides not matched to a gene: 6. CDR3 size: 14 residues. The CDR3 DNA reads as TGCAGCGTTGTTCCCCGCGGGGGCTACAATGAGCAGTTCTTC. It encodes CSVVPRGGYNEQFF.

The genes are TRBV6-1 and TRBJ2-7; D not certain. Germline V lookup: CDR1 MNHNS, CDR2 SASEGT. Trimming left V 0 bases short and J 6 bases short, with 9 bases between. This CDR3 contains 13 residues. This chain's CDR3 is CASSEAPELEQYF. DNA for the CDR3: TGTGCCAGCAGTGAAGCCCCCGAGCTCGAGCAGTACTTC.

This sequence joins TRBV21-1 and TRBJ2-7; TRBD1, the table's D call, was not compared with the DNA. TRBV21-1 is termed a pseudogene. This CDR3 has 19 amino acids. CDR3 amino acids: CASSKACGQAVWGSLEQYF. The CDR3 DNA sequence: TGTGCCAGCAGCAAAGCATGCGGACAGGCGGTTTGGGGATCTCTCGAGCAGTACTTC.

The chain combines TRBV6-1 with TRBJ1-4; TRBD1 agrees at 8 bases. The CDR3 runs to 14 residues. The germline gives CDR1 MNHNS, CDR2 SASEGT. With V trimmed by 2 bases and J by 8 bases, 4 bases remained unmatched. In nucleotides, the CDR3 is TGTGCCAGCAGTGAAAGCGGACAGGGCGAAAAACTGTTTTTT. It codes for CASSESGQGEKLFF.

The chain joins TRBV5-1 to TRBJ1-2, with unresolved D. CDR3 length equals 13 residues. V was clipped by 7 bases and J by 6 bases, with 16 bases between them. Germline CDR1 is SGHRS and CDR2 is YFSETQ. The CDR3, as DNA: TGCGCCAGCCGGGAGCCGGCGGGCGATGGCTACACCTTC. Translation: CASREPAGDGYTF.

The gene calls are TRBV19 and TRBJ2-1; 12 bases are shared with TRBD2. The germline V gene has CDR1 LNHDA and CDR2 SQIVND (reference sequence). J was trimmed by 9 bases and V by 5 bases; bases with no gene match: 5. The CDR3 is made up of 14 amino acids. DNA for the CDR3: TGTGCCAGTAGTTGGACTAGCGGGAACGGTGAGCAGTTCTTC. It translates to CASSWTSGNGEQFF.

This chain uses TRBV7-6 with TRBJ2-7; 11 nucleotides align to TRBD2. V lost 2 bases, J lost 2 bases, and 11 bases stayed unmatched. Germline V lookup: CDR1 SGHVS, CDR2 FNYEAQ. This CDR3 is 18 amino acids long. In nucleotides, the CDR3 is TGTGCCAGCAGCTTAATGCCCACCACTAGCGGGGGTACCTACGAGCAGTACTTC. Encoded protein: CASSLMPTTSGGTYEQYF.

This rearrangement joins TRBV11-2 to TRBJ2-5; TRBD2 matches at 7 bases. J was trimmed by 7 bases and V by 0 bases; bases with no gene match: 2. The germline CDR1 and CDR2 sequences are SGHAT and FQNNGV. The CDR3 runs 13 residues. This CDR3 is CASSLDREGTQYF. The CDR3 DNA reads TGTGCCAGCAGCTTAGACAGGGAGGGGACCCAGTACTTC.

This rearrangement joins TRBV21-1 to TRBJ2-3; the table's D call TRBD1 went unverified against the DNA. TRBV21-1 constitutes a pseudogene. This CDR3 spans 16 amino acids. The CDR3 DNA sequence: TGTGCCAGCAGCAAAGGGACAGCCTCTAGCACAGATACGCAGTATTTT. Encoded protein: CASSKGTASSTDTQYF.

The CDR3 sequence: CASSPTGGNEQFF. The CDR3 bases are TGTGCCAGCAGCCCGACAGGGGGCAATGAGCAGTTCTTC. The V call is TRBV7-9, the J call TRBJ2-1; 9 bases match TRBD1. Germline V CDR1 and CDR2: SEHNR, FQNEAQ (reference sequence). This CDR3 region has 13 residues. J was trimmed by 6 bases and V by 5 bases; bases with no gene match: 2.

The chain has TRBV29-1 and TRBJ2-7; 8 bases match TRBD1. The CDR3 contains 13 residues. Germline assignment: CDR1 SQVTM and CDR2 ANQGSEA. Unmatched junction bases numbered 4, after V lost 3 bases and J lost 3 bases. The CDR3 region is CSVDGQGDYEQYF. CDR3 nucleotide sequence: TGCAGCGTTGACGGACAGGGAGACTACGAGCAGTACTTC.

J is TRBJ1-1 and V is TRBV11-2; 9 bases are a match to TRBD1. Germline-derived CDR1 and CDR2 are SGHAT and FQNNGV. This CDR3 comprises 17 residues. V lost 3 bases to trimming and J lost 0 bases; unmatched junction nucleotides: 8. The CDR3 spells CASSLYTGGGMNTEAFF. The CDR3 coding sequence is TGTGCCAGCAGCTTGTATACAGGGGGCGGAATGAACACTGAAGCTTTCTTT. Full variable domain (missing parts from reference TRBV11-2 and TRBJ1-1): EAGVAQSPRYKIIEKRQSVAFWCNPISGHATLYWYQQILGQGPKLLIQFQNNGVVDDSQLPKDRFSAERLKGVDSTLKIQPAKLEDSAVYLCASSLYTGGGMNTEAFFGQGTRLTVV.

V is TRBV7-2 and J is TRBJ1-2, with 7 bases aligning to TRBD1. Trimming removed 6 bases from V and 8 bases from J; junction bases left unmatched: 3. The CDR3 loop spans 11 amino acids. Germline V gene data show CDR1 as SGHTA and CDR2 as FQGNSA. CDR3 protein: CASRTGNGYTF. The CDR3 DNA reads TGTGCCAGCAGGACAGGGAACGGCTACACCTTC.

This chain connects TRBV14 to TRBJ2-7; no firm D call. The V end was cut by 3 bases, the J end by 1 base, with 4 bases between. Looked up from germline, CDR1 is SGHDN and CDR2 is FVKESK. There are 12 residues in the CDR3. The CDR3 nucleotides are TGTGCCAGCAGCCAGCGGTCCTACGAGCAGTACTTC. Protein sequence: CASSQRSYEQYF.

The rearrangement joins TRBV2 to TRBJ1-1; possible D gene TRBD1, 6 bases. Trimming shortened V by 9 bases and J by 0 bases, and 11 bases separated the two germline ends. This CDR3 is 13 amino acids long. Germline lookup yields CDR1 SNHLY and CDR2 FYNNEI. CDR3 loop: CASHRDMNTEAFF. For the CDR3, the DNA is TGTGCCAGTCACAGGGACATGAACACTGAAGCTTTCTTT.

The chain employs TRBV11-2 and TRBJ2-5; D may be TRBD2 (6 bases). The CDR3 runs to 17 residues. CDR1 is SGHAT and CDR2 is FQNNGV in the germline V gene. Trimming took off 3 bases at V and 5 bases at J, with 22 bases between the two ends. The CDR3: CASSFKIRRGLRETQYF. Here the CDR3 DNA reads TGTGCCAGCAGCTTCAAGATTAGAAGGGGACTCCGGGAGACCCAGTACTTC.

This chain links TRBV2 with TRBJ1-2; D remains ambiguous. The V gene's germline CDR1 is SNHLY and CDR2 FYNNEI. Trimming removed 3 bases from V and 4 bases from J, with 15 bases in between. This CDR3 is built from 15 residues. CDR3 coding DNA: TGTGCCAGCAGTGAGGACCGGGGATCAGCCTATGGCTACACCTTC. Translated, it gives CASSEDRGSAYGYTF.

The chain uses TRBV27 and TRBJ2-7; possible D gene TRBD1, 5 bases. V lost 4 bases to trimming and J lost 6 bases, with 19 bases between them. Germline CDR1 reads MNHEY; CDR2 reads SMNVEV (reference sequence). The CDR3 sequence is 15 residues long. DNA for the CDR3: TGTGCCAGCAGTTCGGTTGTCGGACAAAACTCCGAGCAGTACTTC. This gives the protein CASSSVVGQNSEQYF.

This chain uses TRBV7-3 with TRBJ1-1; 11 bases agree with TRBD1. With V trimmed by 0 bases and J by 0 bases, 6 bases remained unmatched. The length of the CDR3 is 18 residues. The germline V gene has CDR1 SGHTA and CDR2 FQGTGA. The CDR3: CASSLTGGTGGLNTEAFF. The CDR3 bases are TGTGCCAGCAGCTTAACCGGCGGGACAGGGGGTCTGAACACTGAAGCTTTCTTT.

The chain has TRBV19 and TRBJ1-4; 10 nucleotides agree with TRBD1. In germline, CDR1 is LNHDA, CDR2 SQIVND (reference sequence). The CDR3 is 14 amino acids. After removal of 5 bases from V and 5 bases from J, the junction contained 2 bases not matched to a gene. The CDR3: CASSRTGGNEKLFF. The CDR3 nucleotides read TGTGCCAGTAGTCGGACAGGGGGGAATGAAAAACTGTTTTTT.